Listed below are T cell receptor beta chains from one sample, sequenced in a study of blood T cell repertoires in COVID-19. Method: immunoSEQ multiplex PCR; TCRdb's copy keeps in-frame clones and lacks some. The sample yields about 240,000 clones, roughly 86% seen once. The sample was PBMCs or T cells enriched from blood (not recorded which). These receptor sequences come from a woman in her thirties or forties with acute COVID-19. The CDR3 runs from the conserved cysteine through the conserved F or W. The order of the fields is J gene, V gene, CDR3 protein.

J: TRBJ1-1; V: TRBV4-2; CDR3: CASTQGASQNTEAFF
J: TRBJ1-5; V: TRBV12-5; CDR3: CASGLATGQGPSRRYSNQPQHF
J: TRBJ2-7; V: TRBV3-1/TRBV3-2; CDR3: CASSGPSGSREQYF
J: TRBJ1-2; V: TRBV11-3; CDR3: CASSLEGDGYTF
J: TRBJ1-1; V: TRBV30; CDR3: CAWDDRNTEAFF
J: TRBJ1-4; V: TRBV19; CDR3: CASSSQGGEKLFF
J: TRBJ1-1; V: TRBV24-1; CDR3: CATSDFQGRAFF
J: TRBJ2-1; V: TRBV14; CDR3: CASSQAKFDRAGFDEQFF
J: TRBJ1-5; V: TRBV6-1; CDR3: CASSEAGQQNQPQHF
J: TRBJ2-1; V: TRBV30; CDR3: CAWSKTTYDNEQFF
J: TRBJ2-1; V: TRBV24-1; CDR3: CATSDLASLTYNEQFF
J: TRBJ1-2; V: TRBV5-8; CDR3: CASSSESGRGFGYTF
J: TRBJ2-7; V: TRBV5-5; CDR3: CASSLAGSGVHYEQYF
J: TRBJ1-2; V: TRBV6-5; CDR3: CASNSYRASNYGYTF
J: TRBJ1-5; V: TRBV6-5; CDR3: CASSWTVNSNQPQHF
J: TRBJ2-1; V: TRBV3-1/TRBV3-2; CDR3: CASSRRGLNEQFF
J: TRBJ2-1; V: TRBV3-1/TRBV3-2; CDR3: CASSYPAGPGSSYNEQFF
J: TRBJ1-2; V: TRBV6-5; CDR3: CASRSARDDGYTF
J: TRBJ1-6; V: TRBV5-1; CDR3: CASSLVQGTYNSPLHF
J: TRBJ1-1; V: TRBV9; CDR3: CASSPGSMNTEAFF
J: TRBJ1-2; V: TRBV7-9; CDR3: CASSLAQLLGTGSTGGYTF
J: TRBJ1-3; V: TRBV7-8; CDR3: CASSLGQSGGNTIYF
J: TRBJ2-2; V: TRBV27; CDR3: CVSKGQQVTGELFF
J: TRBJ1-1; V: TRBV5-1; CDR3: CASSLAQTGTNTEAFF
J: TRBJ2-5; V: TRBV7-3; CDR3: CASSRTGKGDQYF
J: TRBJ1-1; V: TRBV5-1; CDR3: CASKTGEGVGHTEAFF
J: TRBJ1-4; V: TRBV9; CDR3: CASSPRQGLEKLFF
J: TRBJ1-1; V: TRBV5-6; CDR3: CASSKATGEAFF
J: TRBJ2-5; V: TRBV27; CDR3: CASSLSAKETQYF
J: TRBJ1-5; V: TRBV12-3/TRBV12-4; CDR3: CASSLRSYQPQHF
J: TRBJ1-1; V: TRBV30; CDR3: CAWAGRRDTEAFF
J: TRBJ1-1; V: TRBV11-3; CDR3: CASSLDGSLEAFF
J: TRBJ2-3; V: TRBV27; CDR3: CASRILTSGTTDTQYF
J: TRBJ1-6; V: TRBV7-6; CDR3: CASSPGTGGVPLHF
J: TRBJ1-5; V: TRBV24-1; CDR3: CATSDTDTDQPQHF
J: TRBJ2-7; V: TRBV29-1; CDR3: CSVEETGGSYEQYF
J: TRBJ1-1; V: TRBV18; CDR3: CASSPTTEVITEAFF
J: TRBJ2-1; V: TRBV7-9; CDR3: CASSLAQVNEQFF
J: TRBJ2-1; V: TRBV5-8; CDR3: CASSLGLAANEQFF
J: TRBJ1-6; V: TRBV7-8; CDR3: CASNRIPNSPLHF
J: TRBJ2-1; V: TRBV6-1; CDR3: CASSELQWFF
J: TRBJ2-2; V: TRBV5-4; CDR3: CASSLAIGLAGNTGELFF
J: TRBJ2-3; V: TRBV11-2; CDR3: CASSLAGGSTDTQYF
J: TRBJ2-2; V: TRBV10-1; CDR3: CASSDQVPGELFF
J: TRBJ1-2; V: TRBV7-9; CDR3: CASSFPGQKNYGYTF
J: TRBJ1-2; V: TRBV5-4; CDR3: CASSLDFVGTGEEGYTF
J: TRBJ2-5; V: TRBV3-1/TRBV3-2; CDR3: CASSQVPQGAETQYF
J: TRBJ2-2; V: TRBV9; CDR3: CASSVDLAGGMLGTIGELFF
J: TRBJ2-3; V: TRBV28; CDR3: CASAGTSGTGTDTQYF
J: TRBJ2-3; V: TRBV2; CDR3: CASSGASGRSDTQYF
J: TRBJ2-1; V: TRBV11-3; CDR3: CASSYGLAGVYNEQFF